This TCR beta chain was identified during a study of radiation and T cells in renal cell carcinoma. Using immunoSEQ multiplex PCR, the repertoire was profiled, and TCRdb retains in-frame clones only, with some absent. This table holds 150,000 to 200,000 clones, approximately 90% found once. V gave up 5 bases and J gave up 7 bases, with 23 bases separating them. Germline loops: CDR1 LNHDA, CDR2 SQIVND (reference sequence). The CDR3 spans 16 residues. Time point defined: blood 4 weeks post-SBRT, at nephrectomy. The treatment was: 15 Gy SBRT to primary tumor, nephrectomy 4 weeks later. This TCR was sampled from a woman between 50 and 59 years old with renal cell carcinoma. This rearrangement joins TRBV19 to TRBJ1-2, with D perhaps matching TRBD1 (6 bases). This sample comprised blood, obtained from a patient whose treatment included radiotherapy and nephrectomy. The CDR3 loop is CASSGSSGEGRLGYTF. The CDR3 nucleotides are TGTGCCAGTAGTGGCTCGTCAGGGGAGGGACGGCTTGGCTACACCTTC.